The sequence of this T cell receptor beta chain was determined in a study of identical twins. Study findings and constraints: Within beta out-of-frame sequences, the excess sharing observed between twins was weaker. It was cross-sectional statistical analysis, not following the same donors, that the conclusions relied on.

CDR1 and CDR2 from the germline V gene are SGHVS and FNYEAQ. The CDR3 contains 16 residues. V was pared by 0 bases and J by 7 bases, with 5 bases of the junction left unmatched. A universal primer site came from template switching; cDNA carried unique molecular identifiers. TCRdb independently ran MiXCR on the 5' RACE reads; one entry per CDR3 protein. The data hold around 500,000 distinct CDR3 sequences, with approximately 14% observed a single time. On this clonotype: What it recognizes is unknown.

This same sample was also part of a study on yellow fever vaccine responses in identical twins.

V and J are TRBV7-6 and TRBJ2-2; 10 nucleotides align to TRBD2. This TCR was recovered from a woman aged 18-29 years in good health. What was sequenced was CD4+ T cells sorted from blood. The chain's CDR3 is CASSLATAGGHGELFF. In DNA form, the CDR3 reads TGTGCCAGCAGCTTAGCCACAGCGGGGGGGCACGGGGAGCTGTTTTTT.